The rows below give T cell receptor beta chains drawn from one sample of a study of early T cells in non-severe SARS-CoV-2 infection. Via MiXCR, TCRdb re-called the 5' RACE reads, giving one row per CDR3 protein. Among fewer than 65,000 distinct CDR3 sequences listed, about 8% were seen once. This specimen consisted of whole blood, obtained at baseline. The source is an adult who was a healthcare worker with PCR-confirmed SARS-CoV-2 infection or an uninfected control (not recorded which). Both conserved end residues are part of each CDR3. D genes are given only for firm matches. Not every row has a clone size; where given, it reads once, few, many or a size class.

CAWSTSGLPGRETQYF TGTGCCTGGAGCACCAGCGGACTTCCGGGGAGGGAGACCCAGTACTTC TRBJ2-5 few TRBV30 -
CASSLGTHNEQFF TGTGCCAGCAGCTTGGGCACTCACAATGAGCAGTTCTTC TRBJ2-1 many TRBV5-6 -
CASSPQGRSGTDTQYF TGTGCCAGCAGCCCGCAGGGACGGAGCGGCACAGATACGCAGTATTTT TRBJ2-3 - TRBV25-1 -
CASSYWREGYEQYF TGTGCCAGCAGTTACTGGCGGGAGGGGTACGAGCAGTACTTC TRBJ2-7 - TRBV6-5 TRBD2
CASSQRASGRGESTDTQYF TGTGCCAGCAGCCAGAGGGCTAGCGGGAGAGGGGAGAGCACAGATACGCAGTATTTT TRBJ2-3 few TRBV7-9 TRBD2
CSASDRTRGTTYNEQFF TGCAGTGCTAGTGACCGGACACGCGGGACAACCTACAATGAGCAGTTCTTC TRBJ2-1 few TRBV20-1 -
CASSDTRYNEQFF TGTGCCAGCAGTGATACGAGGTACAATGAGCAGTTCTTC TRBJ2-1 - TRBV6-1 -
CASGLPWKREGTKNIQYF TGTGCTAGTGGTTTGCCCTGGAAGCGGGAGGGTACCAAAAACATTCAGTACTTC TRBJ2-4 many TRBV12-5 TRBD2
CASSLWTSSYNEQFF TGTGCCAGCAGTTTATGGACTAGCTCCTACAATGAGCAGTTCTTC TRBJ2-1 many TRBV12-3/TRBV12-4 TRBD2
CASSLGSQETQYF TGTGCCAGCAGCTTAGGTTCTCAAGAGACCCAGTACTTC TRBJ2-5 many TRBV7-6 -
CASSPGGPNEKLFF TGTGCCAGCAGCCCAGGGGGACCTAATGAAAAACTGTTTTTT TRBJ1-4 - TRBV12-3/TRBV12-4 TRBD1
CASSPQRSSYNEQFF TGTGCCAGCAGCCCCCAGCGGAGCTCCTACAATGAGCAGTTCTTC TRBJ2-1 - TRBV7-3 -
CASSWTISGYEQYF TGCGCCAGCAGCTGGACGATCTCGGGATACGAGCAGTACTTC TRBJ2-7 few TRBV10-1 -
CASNRLREVRAYEQYF TGTGCCAGCAATCGACTCCGCGAAGTCAGGGCCTACGAGCAGTACTTC TRBJ2-7 many TRBV2 -
CASSWRQVSSYEQYF TGTGCCAGCAGCTGGCGACAGGTTAGCTCCTACGAGCAGTACTTC TRBJ2-7 many TRBV5-8 -
CASSRWGLAENKYF TGTGCCAGCAGTAGGTGGGGACTAGCGGAAAACAAGTACTTC TRBJ2-7 many TRBV9 TRBD2
CASSLTGGIPDNEQFF TGTGCCAGCAGTTTGACAGGGGGCATTCCGGACAATGAGCAGTTCTTC TRBJ2-1 - TRBV12-3/TRBV12-4 TRBD1